Shown below are 21 T cell receptor beta chains from a single sample sequenced in a study of blood T cell repertoires in COVID-19. Sequencing used immunoSEQ multiplex PCR; TCRdb keeps in-frame clones, though not all of them. Seen here are around 310,000 clones, 90% observed once, and the top ten hold around 0.98%. Sequenced material: peripheral blood. The receptors stem from a woman in her forties with COVID-19, enrolled during active disease.

The chain links TRBV28 to TRBJ2-2; 11 bases agree with TRBD2. The CDR3 totals 20 residues. Germline CDR1 and CDR2: MDHEN and SYDVKM. The junction had 11 bases not matched to a gene; V was cut back by 2 bases and J by 0 bases. For the CDR3, the DNA is TGTGCCAGCAGTTTAGGACTCGGGCTAGCGGGGGGTCCGAACACCGGGGAGCTGTTTTTT. As protein: CASSLGLGLAGGPNTGELFF.

CDR3 in DNA: TGTGCCAGCTCACCACCGACGAGCGGGGGCCCGAACACCGGGGAGCTGTTTTTT. It specifies CASSPPTSGGPNTGELFF. This rearrangement joins TRBV18 to TRBJ2-2; 8 bases agree with TRBD2. Germline values: CDR1 KGHSH, CDR2 LQKENI. V lost 0 bases to trimming and J lost 0 bases; unmatched junction nucleotides: 6. This CDR3 spans 18 amino acids.

On this clone: This specimen includes other DNA sequences encoding the same CDR3. The DNA of the CDR3 is TGTGCCAGCAGCTTAACGGCGGGGAACACTGAAGCTTTCTTT. The encoded protein is CASSLTAGNTEAFF. The V and J genes are TRBV7-3 and TRBJ1-1; D gene ambiguous. The CDR3 consists of 14 residues. Trimming stripped 0 bases from V and 1 base from J, with 6 bases between. Germline V gene sequence: CDR1 SGHTA, CDR2 FQGTGA.

The V call is TRBV10-3, the J call TRBJ2-1; 12 bases match TRBD2. The CDR3 has 17 residues. The V segment lost 9 bases and the J segment 0 bases; nucleotides outside the gene matches: 9. From germline, CDR1 is ENHRY and CDR2 SYGVKD. CDR3 sequence: CAITQSTSGSSYNEQFF. CDR3 sequence (DNA): TGTGCCATAACCCAATCGACTAGCGGGAGCTCCTACAATGAGCAGTTCTTC.

The chain recombines TRBV5-6 with TRBJ1-5; the D gene is possibly TRBD1 (5 bases). This CDR3 region has 15 residues. Trimming took 4 bases from V and 14 from J, leaving 25 bases between them. Germline CDR1 is SGHDT and CDR2 is YYEEEE. CDR3 nucleotide sequence: TGTGCCAGCAGCCGCCGCGGGGGGACTCGGGCCGGGAAGCATTTT. Its translation: CASSRRGGTRAGKHF.

V usage is TRBV21-1 and J usage is TRBJ2-1; TRBD2, the D gene given by the table, was not confirmed from the DNA. TRBV21-1 is flagged as a pseudogene. The CDR3 runs to 17 residues. CDR3 sequence reads: CASSTRGPSLTYNEQFF. The CDR3 DNA reads as TGTGCCAGCAGCACGAGAGGCCCATCCCTTACCTACAATGAGCAGTTCTTC.

The chain joins TRBV2 to TRBJ1-3; 9 nucleotides align to TRBD1. The V gene's germline CDR1 is SNHLY and CDR2 FYNNEI. This CDR3 has 19 amino acids. Trimming at V came to 4 bases and at J to 0 bases, leaving 13 bases not matched to a gene. DNA of the CDR3: TGTGCCAGCAGTGCATTTTATCCGGGACAGGGTTTCTCTGGAAACACCATATATTTT. It encodes CASSAFYPGQGFSGNTIYF. Full variable domain (rest looked up from reference TRBV2 and TRBJ1-3): EPEVTQTPSHQVTQMGQEVILRCVPISNHLYFYWYRQILGQKVEFLVSFYNNEISEKSEIFDDQFSVERPDGSNFTLKIRSTKLEDSAMYFCASSAFYPGQGFSGNTIYFGEGSWLTVV.

The genes are TRBV7-3 and TRBJ2-1; 10 bases are shared with TRBD2. CDR1 SGHTA and CDR2 FQGTGA come from the germline V gene. With V trimmed by 6 bases and J by 7 bases, 9 bases remained unmatched. The CDR3 runs to 15 residues. CDR3: CASSLLAGVGNEQFF. As DNA, the CDR3 is TGTGCCAGCAGTCTTCTAGCGGGAGTAGGGAATGAGCAGTTCTTC.

The V and J genes are TRBV23-1 and TRBJ2-5; perhaps TRBD2 as D (6 bases). TRBV23-1 is marked as an open reading frame, function uncertain. The CDR3 spans 13 residues. With 8 bases removed from V and 1 base from J, the gap between germline ends came to 11 bases. The CDR3 coding sequence is TGCGCCAGCCTCCCTAGCGCCCAAGAGACCCAGTACTTC. Its protein product is CASLPSAQETQYF.

The chain couples TRBV11-3 to TRBJ1-6; possibly TRBD1 for D (6 bases). The CDR3 extends over 18 amino acids. Trimming took off 0 bases at V and 7 bases at J, with 19 bases between the two ends. Germline CDR1 reads SGHNT; CDR2 reads YENEEA. The CDR3 DNA reads as TGTGCCAGCAGCTTAGATCGCATAGCAGGGGCGAGGAATTCACCCCTCCACTTT. This codes for CASSLDRIAGARNSPLHF.

CDR3 protein: CASGRGLLFNTEAFF. CDR3 sequence (DNA): TGCGCCAGCGGTCGGGGACTCCTTTTTAACACTGAAGCTTTCTTT. This chain connects TRBV5-1 to TRBJ1-1, with a tentative D call TRBD1 (5 bases). Per the germline V gene, CDR1 is SGHRS and CDR2 is YFSETQ. V dropped 7 bases and J dropped 2 bases, with 18 bases sitting between them. The CDR3 runs 15 residues.

The V call is TRBV16, the J call TRBJ1-1, with D unclear. CDR1 and CDR2 (germline): KGHSY, FQNENV. V was clipped by 4 bases and J by 4 bases, with 13 bases between them. This CDR3 spans 14 amino acids. CDR3 amino acids: CASSPRERSTEAFF. The CDR3 nucleotides read TGTGCCAGCAGCCCGCGGGAGAGGAGCACTGAAGCTTTCTTT.

The J gene is TRBJ2-1, the V gene TRBV7-6, with 10 bases fitting TRBD2. Germline assignment: CDR1 SGHVS and CDR2 FNYEAQ. J was trimmed by 6 bases and V by 0 bases; bases with no gene match: 2. This CDR3 is built from 15 residues. The CDR3 DNA sequence: TGTGCCAGCAGCTTAGCAGCGGGGGGGAGCAATGAGCAGTTCTTC. This encodes CASSLAAGGSNEQFF.

The J gene is TRBJ1-6, the V gene TRBV7-8, with D tentatively TRBD1 (5 bases). This CDR3 region has 12 residues. In germline, CDR1 is SGHVS, CDR2 FQNEAQ. Trimming took off 5 bases at V and 10 bases at J, with 9 bases between the two ends. Written as DNA, the CDR3 is TGTGCCAGCAGCCTCCGGGGGTCACCCCTCCACTTT. Translating gives CASSLRGSPLHF.

The rearrangement joins TRBV18 to TRBJ1-3; D is undetermined. The CDR3 loop spans 16 amino acids. Germline CDR1 reads KGHSH; CDR2 reads LQKENI. Trimming left V 0 bases short and J 4 bases short, with 13 bases between. CDR3 sequence: CASSPPQGSGGNTIYF. The CDR3, as DNA: TGTGCCAGCTCACCACCTCAAGGGAGTGGGGGAAACACCATATATTTT.

The V gene is TRBV29-1, the J gene TRBJ1-1; 8 bases align to TRBD1. Germline V lookup: CDR1 SQVTM, CDR2 ANQGSEA. With 5 bases clipped from V and 3 bases from J, the junction kept 11 bases outside the gene matches. This CDR3 has 15 residues. The CDR3 here is CSVYPLTGADTEAFF. The CDR3, as DNA: TGCAGCGTTTACCCCTTGACAGGGGCCGACACTGAAGCTTTCTTT.

The chain has TRBV10-3 and TRBJ2-1, with 9 bases matching TRBD1. The V gene's germline CDR1 is ENHRY and CDR2 SYGVKD. The CDR3 contains 15 residues. V shed 0 bases and J 7 bases; nucleotides not matched to a gene: 4. For the CDR3, the DNA is TGTGCCATCAGTGAGTCGGGACAGGGTAGGAATGAGCAGTTCTTC. Encoded protein: CAISESGQGRNEQFF.

The chain uses TRBV7-8 and TRBJ1-2; 8 positions agree with TRBD1. The CDR3 has 15 residues. CDR1 and CDR2 (germline): SGHVS, FQNEAQ. J lost 1 base, V lost 1 base, and 2 bases had no gene match. The CDR3 protein is CASSLGTGHNYGYTF. The CDR3 DNA follows: TGTGCCAGCAGCTTAGGGACAGGGCATAACTATGGCTACACCTTC.

J is TRBJ2-2 and V is TRBV28; 8 bases line up with TRBD1. The V gene end was trimmed by 6 bases and the J gene end by 4 bases; junction bases not matched to a gene: 7. The CDR3 extends over 15 amino acids. The germline V gene encodes CDR1 MDHEN and CDR2 SYDVKM. The CDR3 region is CASRIGDRGTGELFF. CDR3 nucleotides: TGTGCCAGCAGGATAGGTGACAGGGGCACCGGGGAGCTGTTTTTT.

This chain uses TRBV6-2 or TRBV6-3 with TRBJ2-5, with TRBD2 identical over 10 bases. Losses at the gene ends were 4 bases for V and 0 bases for J; bases not matched to a gene: 5. CDR3 length: 16 amino acids. Germline CDR1 and CDR2: MNHEY and SVGEGT. CDR3 protein: CASSSAAGGYQETQYF. In nucleotides, the CDR3 is TGTGCCAGCAGTTCCGCAGCGGGAGGGTACCAAGAGACCCAGTACTTC.

The CDR3 loop reads CASSHGDRVYGYTF. CDR3 in DNA: TGTGCCAGCAGCCATGGGGACAGGGTCTATGGCTACACCTTC. The chain uses TRBV3-1 (or the pseudogene TRBV3-2) and TRBJ1-2; 9 bases line up with TRBD1. The V and J ends lost 3 bases and 4 bases, in that order; junction bases with no gene match: 3. The CDR3 length is 14 residues. The germline V gene encodes CDR1 LGHDT and CDR2 YNNKEL (reference sequence).